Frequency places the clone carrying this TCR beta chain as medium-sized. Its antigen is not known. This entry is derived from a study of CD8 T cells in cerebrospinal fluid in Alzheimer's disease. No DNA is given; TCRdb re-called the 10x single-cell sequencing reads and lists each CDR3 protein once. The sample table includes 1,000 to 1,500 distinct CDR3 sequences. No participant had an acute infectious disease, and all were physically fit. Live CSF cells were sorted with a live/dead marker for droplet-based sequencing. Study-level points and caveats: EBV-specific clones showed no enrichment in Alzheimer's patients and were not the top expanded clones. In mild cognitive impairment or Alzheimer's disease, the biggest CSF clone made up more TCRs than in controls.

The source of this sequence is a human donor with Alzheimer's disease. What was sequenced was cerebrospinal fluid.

This chain's CDR3 is CASRSTYQETQYF. The rearrangement joins TRBV28 to TRBJ2-5. The CDR3 sequence is 13 residues long. CDR1 is MDHEN, CDR2 SYDVKM, per germline.